This entry lists 9 T cell receptor beta chains sequenced from one sample in a study of T cell repertoires in cytomegalovirus infection. In TCRdb, the reads were re-called with MiXCR into one record per CDR3 protein. The sample lists around 120,000 distinct CDR3 sequences; roughly 9% were seen once. Sequencing used PBMCs. These receptors came from a human donor in good health (CMV status not recorded). Some clones in this sample may be carry-over from other donors' samples.

DNA for the CDR3: TGTGCCAGCAGCTTTGGCTTAGGCTCCTACAATGAGCAGTTCTTC. Translation gives CASSFGLGSYNEQFF. The chain employs TRBV11-3 and TRBJ2-1; D gene unclear. The CDR3 contains 15 residues. The V and J ends lost 3 bases and 0 bases respectively, with 9 bases between them. Germline V gene data show CDR1 as SGHNT and CDR2 as YENEEA.

This clonotype appeared a few times. V and J are TRBV29-1 and TRBJ2-2; no clear D gene. Germline values: CDR1 SQVTM, CDR2 ANQGSEA. The CDR3 extends over 13 amino acids. Trimming took 7 bases from V and 0 from J, leaving 9 bases between them. The CDR3: CSAREPNTGELFF. The CDR3, as DNA: TGCAGCGCCCGTGAGCCGAACACCGGGGAGCTGTTTTTT.

This clonotype was recorded at least ten times. The chain is built from TRBV19 and TRBJ1-5; TRBD1 is a possible D gene (5 bases). The length of the CDR3 is 14 residues. Deletions cut 6 bases from V and 3 bases from J, with 12 bases between. In germline, CDR1 is LNHDA, CDR2 SQIVND (reference sequence). CDR3: CASSTDSLNQPQHF. The CDR3, as DNA: TGTGCCAGTAGCACCGACAGCCTCAATCAGCCCCAGCATTTT.

This clonotype was observed at least ten times. This chain joins TRBV28 and TRBJ2-2, with 9 positions matching TRBD2. Germline assignment: CDR1 MDHEN and CDR2 SYDVKM. Trimming removed 10 bases from V and 5 bases from J; junction bases left unmatched: 17. This CDR3 spans 17 amino acids. The CDR3 reads CATIRGSGGVGTGELFF. The CDR3 nucleotides are TGTGCCACGATCCGGGGTAGCGGGGGCGTCGGGACCGGGGAGCTGTTTTTT.

There are a few counts of this clonotype. The chain links TRBV7-9 to TRBJ1-4; 8 bases line up with TRBD1. V shed 3 bases and J 6 bases; nucleotides not matched to a gene: 3. Germline loops: CDR1 SEHNR, CDR2 FQNEAQ (reference sequence). The CDR3 sequence is 14 residues long. CDR3 sequence: CASSFQGADEKLFF. The CDR3 nucleotides are TGTGCCAGCAGCTTCCAGGGGGCCGATGAAAAACTGTTTTTT.

There are many counts of this clonotype. V usage is TRBV10-3 and J usage is TRBJ2-5; D perhaps matches TRBD2 (6 bases). The CDR3 spans 15 residues. V lost 2 bases, J lost 3 bases, and 13 bases lay in between. CDR1 is ENHRY, CDR2 SYGVKD, per germline. Written as DNA, the CDR3 is TGTGCCATCAGTGAGGGAGGGGTGTTAGAAGAGACCCAGTACTTC. Its protein is CAISEGGVLEETQYF.

The chain is built from TRBV5-5 and TRBJ2-7, with D tentatively TRBD2 (7 bases). Per germline, CDR1 SGHKS and CDR2 YYEKEE (reference sequence). The CDR3 loop spans 14 amino acids. V shed 3 bases and J shed 7 bases, with 17 bases lying between them. The CDR3 region is CASSSFGGPGEQYF. The DNA for the CDR3 is TGTGCCAGCAGCTCATTCGGGGGGCCGGGGGAGCAGTACTTC. Based on the CDR3 plus reference TRBV5-5 and TRBJ2-7, the full variable domain is DAGVTQSPTHLIKTRGQQVTLRCSPISGHKSVSWYQQVLGQGPQFIFQYYEKEERGRGNFPDRFSARQFPNYSSELNVNALLLGDSALYLCASSSFGGPGEQYFGPGTRLTVT.

This clonotype was counted only a few times. The chain carries TRBV24-1 and TRBJ2-5, with TRBD2 matching over 10 bases. Germline V gene data show CDR1 as KGHDR and CDR2 as SFDVKD. The CDR3 covers 16 residues. V lost 3 bases, J lost 4 bases, and 7 bases stayed unmatched. For the CDR3, the DNA is TGTGCCACCAGTGATCAAGCGGGGGGGCCATCAGAGACCCAGTACTTC. This codes for CATSDQAGGPSETQYF.

The sample holds many counts of this clonotype. V usage is TRBV6-2 or TRBV6-3 and J usage is TRBJ2-7; 7 bases map to TRBD1. Looked up from germline, CDR1 is MNHEY and CDR2 is SVGEGT. This CDR3 spans 16 amino acids. The V and J ends lost 0 bases and 2 bases, in that order; junction bases with no gene match: 7. CDR3 nucleotide sequence: TGTGCCAGCAGTTACTCGAGGAGGACAGGCGCCTACGAGCAGTACTTC. It encodes CASSYSRRTGAYEQYF.